This T cell receptor (beta chain) was captured in a study of CD8+ T cells in alopecia areata. Treatment specified: oral pan-JAK inhibitor, 5-10 mg twice daily. The germline CDR1 and CDR2 sequences are GTSNPN and SVGIG (reference sequence). V dropped 1 base and J dropped 3 bases, with 15 bases sitting between them. This CDR3 is 15 amino acids long. Extraction and reverse transcription of RNA yielded cDNA as the sequencing template. The protocol was immunoSEQ multiplex PCR, while the TCRdb copy is restricted to in-frame clones and leaves out a portion. The sample carries more than 200,000 clones, less than 50% recorded once.

V usage is TRBV30 and J usage is TRBJ1-2, with TRBD1 as a possible D gene (5 bases). Sequenced material: CD4+ T cells sorted from blood, taken between weeks 36 and 40, from a patient treated with tofacitinib. This receptor was taken from a human donor with alopecia areata. CDR3 sequence reads: CAWSGGARSHYGYTF. CDR3 sequence (DNA): TGTGCCTGGAGTGGAGGGGCCAGATCCCACTATGGCTACACCTTC. Using reference TRBV30 and TRBJ1-2 for the parts outside the CDR3, the full variable domain is SQTIHQWPATLVQPVGSPLSLECTVEGTSNPNLYWYRQAAGRGLQLLFYSVGIGQISSEVPQNLSASRPQDRQFILSSKKLLLSDSGFYLCAWSGGARSHYGYTFGSGTRLTVV.